The clone carrying this TCR beta chain occurred a few times. Germline CDR1 and CDR2: SEHNR and FQNEAQ (reference sequence). The CDR3 spans 13 residues. Trimming removed 1 base at V and 6 bases at J, with 7 bases between. This record comes from a study of tumor-infiltrating lymphocytes in oesophageal squamous cell carcinoma. MiXCR, applied by TCRdb to the PCR reads, yields one record per CDR3 protein. The sample carries about 19,000 distinct CDR3 sequences, roughly two fifths recorded once. Sample: normal esophageal tissue next to the tumor. The chain recombines TRBV7-9 with TRBJ2-1; D not certain. The sequence derives from a male donor with esophageal squamous cell carcinoma. CDR3 region: CASSLVAANEQFF. The CDR3 DNA is TGTGCCAGCAGCTTAGTTGCGGCCAATGAGCAGTTCTTC.